The entry below describes one T cell receptor beta chain. In the original workflow: Amplifying reference gene primers gave estimates of nucleated cell counts. The protocol was immunoSEQ multiplex PCR, while the TCRdb copy is restricted to in-frame clones and leaves out a portion. That table supplies the V and J calls and clone size; D and trimming were determined from the DNA. Altogether nearly 350,000 clones are present, around nine tenths being singletons, with the ten largest covering about 7%. The CDR3 spans 16 residues. Deletions cut 0 bases from V and 1 base from J, with 12 bases between. Germline V gene sequence: CDR1 MGHRA, CDR2 YSYEKL. These data are taken from a study of blood T cell repertoires in COVID-19. The Seattle patients, enrolled during active infection, were followed longitudinally.

The V call is TRBV4-1, the J call TRBJ1-1; possible D gene TRBD1, 6 bases. The TCR originated in a woman between 65 and 79 years old with COVID-19, enrolled during active disease. Sample: peripheral blood. Here the CDR3 reads CASSQEGEGQNTEAFF. As DNA, the CDR3 is TGCGCCAGCAGCCAAGAAGGCGAGGGACAGAACACTGAAGCTTTCTTT.